The source of this TCR beta chain is a study of blood T cell repertoires in COVID-19. Study details: The analysed material was cDNA or gDNA that came from T cells, B-cell-depleted T cells, or PBMCs.

In the original processing: Estimation of nucleated cell counts was performed using reference gene primer amplification. The repertoire was sequenced with immunoSEQ multiplex PCR; TCRdb's copy has only in-frame clones and lacks some. V and J calls and clone size are given by that table; D and trimming were obtained from the DNA. This table holds 150,000 to 200,000 clones, 81% found once. The V gene's germline CDR1 is WNHNN and CDR2 SYGVQD (reference sequence). The length of the CDR3 is 15 residues. V lost 3 bases to trimming and J lost 0 bases, with 8 bases between them. This clone was found once. What was sequenced was peripheral blood. This sequence originates from a human donor in a cohort sampled during active COVID-19. The chain employs TRBV10-1 and TRBJ2-2; the D is unclear. CDR3 sequence: CASSDLSANTGELFF. In nucleotides, the CDR3 is TGCGCCAGCAGTGACCTGTCCGCGAACACCGGGGAGCTGTTTTTT.